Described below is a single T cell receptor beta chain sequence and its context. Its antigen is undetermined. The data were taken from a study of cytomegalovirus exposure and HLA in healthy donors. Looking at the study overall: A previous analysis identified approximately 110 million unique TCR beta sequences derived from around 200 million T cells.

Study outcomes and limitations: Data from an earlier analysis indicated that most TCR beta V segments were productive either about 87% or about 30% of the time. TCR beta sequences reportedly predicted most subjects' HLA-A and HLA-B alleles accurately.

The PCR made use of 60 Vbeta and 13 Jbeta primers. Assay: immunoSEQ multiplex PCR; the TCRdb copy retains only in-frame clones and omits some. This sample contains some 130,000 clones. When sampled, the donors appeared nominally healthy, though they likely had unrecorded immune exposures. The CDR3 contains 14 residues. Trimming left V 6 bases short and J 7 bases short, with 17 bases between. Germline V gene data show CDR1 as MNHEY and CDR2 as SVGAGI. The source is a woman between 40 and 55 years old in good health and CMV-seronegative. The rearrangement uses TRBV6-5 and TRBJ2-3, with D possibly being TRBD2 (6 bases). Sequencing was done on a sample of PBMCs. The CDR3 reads CASRPSGGINTQYF. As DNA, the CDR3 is TGTGCCAGCAGACCTTCCGGGGGAATAAATACGCAGTATTTT.